This is a list of T cell receptor beta chains from one sample in a study of blood T cell repertoires in COVID-19. Libraries were prepared by immunoSEQ multiplex PCR; TCRdb keeps only in-frame clonotypes and omits some of them. The sample lists about 190,000 clones; roughly four fifths were seen once. Sequencing used peripheral blood. These receptors all stem from a woman aged 45-65 years with acute or convalescent COVID-19. Each CDR3 is given with its conserved first and last residue. The D gene is left open where the match is weak. Clone size is given for some rows only: seen once, a few or many times, or a class if the clone is expanded.

CDR3	DNA	V	D	size	J
CASSGRDGTYEQYF	TGTGCCAGCAGTGGGCGGGACGGTACCTACGAGCAGTACTTC	TRBV28	.	.	TRBJ2-7
CASSYRGSRTDTQYF	TGTGCCAGCAGTTACAGAGGATCCCGCACAGATACGCAGTATTTT	TRBV6-5	.	.	TRBJ2-3
CASRRDSIYRAFF	TGTGCCAGCAGGCGGGACAGCATATATCGAGCTTTCTTT	TRBV6-5	TRBD1	.	TRBJ1-1
CASSASGTGNHEQYF	TGTGCCAGCAGCGCTTCCGGGACAGGGAACCACGAGCAGTACTTC	TRBV6-2/TRBV6-3	TRBD1	.	TRBJ2-7
CASSPRGQGYTF	TGTGCCAGCAGTCCCAGGGGGCAGGGCTACACCTTC	TRBV6-5	TRBD1	.	TRBJ1-2
CASSAGLNTEAFF	TGTGCCAGTAGCGCCGGGTTGAACACTGAAGCTTTCTTT	TRBV19	.	.	TRBJ1-1
CASLNTYSGEQYF	TGTGCCAGCCTTAATACGTACAGCGGCGAGCAGTACTTC	TRBV25-1	.	once	TRBJ2-7
CASGNKRGAVTDTQYF	TGTGCTAGTGGCAACAAGCGGGGGGCCGTAACAGATACGCAGTATTTT	TRBV12-5	TRBD2	.	TRBJ2-3
CASSQDRGLREKLFF	TGTGCCAGCAGTCAGGACAGGGGGTTGAGGGAAAAACTGTTTTTT	TRBV6-5	TRBD1	.	TRBJ1-4
CASSVPSGGGQETQYF	TGTGCCAGCAGCGTCCCTAGTGGAGGAGGGCAAGAGACCCAGTACTTC	TRBV9	.	.	TRBJ2-5
CASSLQGSGSTQYF	TGTGCCAGCAGCTTACAGGGTAGCGGGAGCACTCAGTACTTC	TRBV7-2	TRBD2	.	TRBJ2-7
CASSLEQGHSYEQYF	TGTGCCAGCAGCTTAGAACAGGGTCATTCCTACGAGCAGTACTTC	TRBV7-2	.	.	TRBJ2-7
CASGWAGEPPQYF	TGTGCCAGCGGGTGGGCGGGAGAACCCCCGCAGTATTTT	TRBV7-2	TRBD2	.	TRBJ2-3
CASSQFPTGGYTF	TGTGCCAGCAGTCAGTTCCCGACGGGAGGCTACACCTTC	TRBV2	.	.	TRBJ1-2
CASSKGRTGGNTEAFF	TGTGCCAGCAGTAAAGGCCGGACCGGGGGGAACACTGAAGCTTTCTTT	TRBV6-1	.	.	TRBJ1-1
CASSRTVNEAFF	TGTGCCAGCAGCCGGACAGTGAATGAAGCTTTCTTT	TRBV7-2	.	few	TRBJ1-1
CASSPLAYYEQYF	TGTGCCAGCAGTCCCCTAGCATATTACGAGCAGTACTTC	TRBV6-6	.	.	TRBJ2-7
CSVERGLANTEAFF	TGCAGCGTTGAAAGGGGGCTAGCGAACACTGAAGCTTTCTTT	TRBV29-1	TRBD1	.	TRBJ1-1
CASSYHKGRAFF	TGTGCCAGCAGTTATCACAAGGGGCGTGCTTTCTTT	TRBV6-2/TRBV6-3	.	.	TRBJ1-1
CASSQGGPGDSPLHF	TGCGCCAGCAGCCAAGGGGGTCCCGGGGATTCACCCCTCCACTTT	TRBV4-1	.	.	TRBJ1-6
CASNGQRGGYTF	TGTGCCAGCAACGGTCAAAGGGGCGGCTACACCTTC	TRBV9	.	.	TRBJ1-2
CASSLISYEQYF	TGTGCCAGCAGCTTAATCAGCTACGAGCAGTACTTC	TRBV5-6	.	few	TRBJ2-7
CAIWGQGASEAFF	TGTGCCATCTGGGGACAGGGGGCCTCTGAAGCTTTCTTT	TRBV10-3	TRBD1	.	TRBJ1-1
CASSVGLRGTNDEQFF	TGTGCCAGCAGCGTGGGTCTCAGGGGGACCAACGATGAGCAGTTCTTC	TRBV7-7	TRBD1	.	TRBJ2-1
CASSRPGGTEQFF	TGTGCCAGCAGTCGACCTGGGGGGACTGAGCAGTTCTTC	TRBV25-1	.	.	TRBJ2-1
CASSLSGRALSYNEQFF	TGTGCCAGCTCTCTTAGCGGGAGGGCCCTCTCCTACAATGAGCAGTTCTTC	TRBV18	TRBD2	.	TRBJ2-1
CASRVQGLDNSPLHF	TGTGCCAGCAGGGTACAGGGTCTCGATAATTCACCCCTCCACTTT	TRBV2	.	few	TRBJ1-6
CASRRLAGEGEQFF	TGTGCCAGCAGGCGACTAGCGGGAGAGGGTGAGCAGTTCTTC	TRBV3-1/TRBV3-2	TRBD2	once	TRBJ2-1
CASSPEKGWTGLNGYTF	TGCGCCAGCAGCCCCGAGAAGGGATGGACAGGGTTGAATGGCTACACCTTC	TRBV4-1	TRBD1	.	TRBJ1-2
CASSPPPGFSTDTQYF	TGTGCCAGCAGTCCACCCCCGGGTTTTAGCACAGATACGCAGTATTTT	TRBV27	.	once	TRBJ2-3
CAWSSGTSSYNEQFF	TGTGCCTGGAGTTCCGGGACTAGCTCCTACAATGAGCAGTTCTTC	TRBV30	TRBD2	.	TRBJ2-1
CASTFRGYSNQPQHF	TGTGCCAGTACCTTTAGGGGGTATAGCAATCAGCCCCAGCATTTT	TRBV19	.	.	TRBJ1-5